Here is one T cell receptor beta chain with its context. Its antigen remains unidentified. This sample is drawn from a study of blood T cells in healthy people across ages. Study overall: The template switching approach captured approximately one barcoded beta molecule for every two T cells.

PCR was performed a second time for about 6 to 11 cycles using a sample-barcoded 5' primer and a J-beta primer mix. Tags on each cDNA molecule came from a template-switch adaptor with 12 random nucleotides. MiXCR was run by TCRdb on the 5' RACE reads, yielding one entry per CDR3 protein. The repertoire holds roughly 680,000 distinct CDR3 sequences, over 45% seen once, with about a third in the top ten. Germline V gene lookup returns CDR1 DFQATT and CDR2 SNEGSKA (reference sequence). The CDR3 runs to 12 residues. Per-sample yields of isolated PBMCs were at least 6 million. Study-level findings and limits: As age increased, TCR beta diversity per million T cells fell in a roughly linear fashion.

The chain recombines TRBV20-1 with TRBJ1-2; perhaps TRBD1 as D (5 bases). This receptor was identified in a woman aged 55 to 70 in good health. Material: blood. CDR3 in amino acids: CVARTLNYGYTF. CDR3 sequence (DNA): TGCGTTGCTCGGACACTTAACTATGGCTACACCTTC.